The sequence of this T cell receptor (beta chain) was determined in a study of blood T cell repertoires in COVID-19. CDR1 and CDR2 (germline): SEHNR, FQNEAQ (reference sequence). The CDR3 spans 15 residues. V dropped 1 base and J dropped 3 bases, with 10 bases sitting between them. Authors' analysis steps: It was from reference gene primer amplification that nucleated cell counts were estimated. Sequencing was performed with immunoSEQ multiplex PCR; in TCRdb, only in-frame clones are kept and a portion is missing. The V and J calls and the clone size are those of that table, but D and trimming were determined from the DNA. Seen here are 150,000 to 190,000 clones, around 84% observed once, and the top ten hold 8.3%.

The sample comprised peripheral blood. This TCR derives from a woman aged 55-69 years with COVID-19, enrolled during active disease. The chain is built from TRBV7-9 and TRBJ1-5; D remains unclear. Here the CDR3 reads CASSLGPGYNQPQHF. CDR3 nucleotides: TGTGCCAGCAGCTTAGGCCCGGGATACAATCAGCCCCAGCATTTT.